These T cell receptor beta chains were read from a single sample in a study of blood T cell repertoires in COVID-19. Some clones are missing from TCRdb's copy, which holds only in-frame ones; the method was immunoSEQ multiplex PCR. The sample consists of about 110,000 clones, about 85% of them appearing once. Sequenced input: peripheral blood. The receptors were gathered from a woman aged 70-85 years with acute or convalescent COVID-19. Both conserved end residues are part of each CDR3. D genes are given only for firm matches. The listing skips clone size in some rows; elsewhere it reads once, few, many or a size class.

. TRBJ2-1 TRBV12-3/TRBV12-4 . CASALGRGEQFF TGTGCCAGCGCCCTGGGGCGAGGCGAGCAGTTCTTC
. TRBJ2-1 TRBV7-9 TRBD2 CASSLPAGPGGDEQFF TGTGCCAGCAGCTTGCCGGCCGGTCCGGGAGGGGATGAGCAGTTCTTC
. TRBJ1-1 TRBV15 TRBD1 CATGRDRDEAFF TGTGCCACCGGCAGGGACAGGGATGAAGCTTTCTTT
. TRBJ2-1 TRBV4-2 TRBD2 CASSQEGLAGGNEQFF TGTGCCAGCAGCCAAGAGGGACTAGCGGGGGGCAATGAGCAGTTCTTC
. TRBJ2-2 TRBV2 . CASSATTNTGELFF TGTGCCAGCAGTGCGACAACGAACACCGGGGAGCTGTTTTTT
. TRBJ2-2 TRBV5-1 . CASSGGTDPPGELFF TGCGCCAGCAGCGGGGGGACCGATCCTCCCGGGGAGCTGTTTTTT
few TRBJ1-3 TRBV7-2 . CASSPDGGVTGNTIYF TGTGCCAGCAGCCCCGATGGGGGGGTAACTGGAAACACCATATATTTT
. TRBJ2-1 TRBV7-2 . CASSLGGPRNYNEQFF TGTGCCAGCAGCTTAGGCGGGCCAAGAAACTACAATGAGCAGTTCTTC
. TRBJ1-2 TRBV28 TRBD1 CASSSTRGANYGYTF TGTGCCAGCAGTTCTACCAGGGGGGCCAACTATGGCTACACCTTC
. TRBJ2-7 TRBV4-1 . CASSQVGGQKSYEQYF TGCGCCAGCAGCCAAGTTGGCGGACAGAAGTCCTACGAGCAGTACTTC
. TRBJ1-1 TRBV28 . CASSLGGGWGNTEAFF TGTGCCAGCAGTTTAGGGGGGGGCTGGGGGAACACTGAAGCTTTCTTT
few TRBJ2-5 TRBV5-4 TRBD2 CASSRGEGLKTQYF TGTGCCAGCAGCCGGGGGGAGGGCCTAAAGACCCAGTACTTC
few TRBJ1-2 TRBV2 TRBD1 CASGGPGQARGDYGYTF TGTGCCAGCGGGGGGCCGGGACAGGCAAGGGGCGACTATGGCTACACCTTC
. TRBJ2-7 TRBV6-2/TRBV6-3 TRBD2 CASSPGLAGNYEQYF TGTGCCAGCAGCCCCGGACTAGCGGGGAACTACGAGCAGTACTTC
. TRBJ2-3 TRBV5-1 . CASSLGTTSDTQYF TGCGCCAGCAGCTTGGGGACTACCTCGGATACGCAGTATTTT
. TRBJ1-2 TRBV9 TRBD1 CASSGVSGTGPGYTF TGTGCCAGCAGCGGGGTTTCCGGGACAGGACCCGGCTACACCTTC
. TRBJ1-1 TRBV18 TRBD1 CASSLSDRDRTEAFF TGTGCCAGCTCCCTTTCCGACAGGGACAGGACCGAAGCTTTCTTT
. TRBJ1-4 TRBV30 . CAWVEAPANEKLFF TGTGCCTGGGTCGAAGCCCCGGCTAATGAAAAACTGTTTTTT
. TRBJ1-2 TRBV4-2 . CASSQAQGQKTNYGYTF TGTGCCAGCAGCCAAGCCCAGGGCCAGAAAACTAACTATGGCTACACCTTC
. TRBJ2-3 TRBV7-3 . CASSTSRTDTQYF TGTGCCAGCAGCACCAGTCGCACAGATACGCAGTATTTT
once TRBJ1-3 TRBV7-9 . CASSSLSPRSGNTIYF TGTGCCAGCAGCTCGCTTAGTCCCCGCTCTGGAAACACCATATATTTT
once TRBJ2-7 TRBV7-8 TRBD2 CASSRALAGVNEQYF TGTGCCAGCAGCCGAGCTTTAGCGGGAGTCAACGAGCAGTACTTC
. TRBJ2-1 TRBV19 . CASSIGGEQFF TGTGCCAGTAGTATAGGAGGCGAGCAGTTCTTC
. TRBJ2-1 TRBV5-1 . CASSLGQGSYNEQFF TGCGCCAGCAGCTTGGGGCAGGGGTCCTACAATGAGCAGTTCTTC
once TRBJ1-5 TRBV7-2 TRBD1 CASSLAIGGWQPQHF TGTGCCAGCAGCTTAGCGATAGGGGGCTGGCAGCCCCAGCATTTT
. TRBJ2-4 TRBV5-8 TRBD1 CASTPLDREANIQYF TGTGCCAGCACCCCGCTGGACAGGGAAGCAAACATTCAGTACTTC
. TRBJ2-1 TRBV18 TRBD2 CASSATSGPEQFF TGTGCCAGCTCAGCAACTAGCGGACCTGAGCAGTTCTTC
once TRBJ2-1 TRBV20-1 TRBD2 CSASVIGGDYNEQFF TGCAGTGCTAGTGTTATCGGGGGGGATTACAATGAGCAGTTCTTC
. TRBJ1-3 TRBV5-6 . CASSLFAGRSPGNTIYF TGTGCCAGCAGCTTGTTTGCAGGGAGGTCACCTGGAAACACCATATATTTT
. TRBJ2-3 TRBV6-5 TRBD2 CASSRGGAGTDTQYF TGTGCCAGCAGCCGCGGGGGGGCCGGCACAGATACGCAGTATTTT
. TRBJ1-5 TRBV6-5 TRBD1 CASHGTGVRQPQHF TGTGCCAGCCATGGGACAGGGGTTCGGCAGCCCCAGCATTTT
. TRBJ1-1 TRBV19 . CASTSLTHLRVNTEAFF TGTGCCAGTACCTCTTTAACCCACCTACGGGTGAACACTGAAGCTTTCTTT
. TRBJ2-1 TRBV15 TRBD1 CATSLGGHNEQFF TGTGCCACCAGCCTAGGGGGCCACAATGAGCAGTTCTTC
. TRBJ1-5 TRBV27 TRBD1 CASRGQGAGQPQHF TGTGCCAGCAGGGGACAGGGGGCAGGACAGCCCCAGCATTTT
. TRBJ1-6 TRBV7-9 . CASSLAPLPDSPLHF TGTGCCAGCAGCTTAGCCCCCCTTCCCGATTCACCCCTCCACTTT
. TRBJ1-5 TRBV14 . CASSQSLNGPQHF TGTGCCAGCAGCCAAAGCCTCAATGGGCCCCAGCATTTT
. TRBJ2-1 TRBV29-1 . CSVEGSASSYNEQFF TGCAGCGTTGAGGGGAGCGCCAGCTCCTACAATGAGCAGTTCTTC
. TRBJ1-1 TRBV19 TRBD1 CASTRGQGGWGTEAFF TGTGCCAGTACCCGAGGACAGGGTGGGTGGGGGACTGAAGCTTTCTTT
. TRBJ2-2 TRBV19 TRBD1 CASSIGQGANTGELFF TGTGCCAGTAGTATCGGGCAGGGGGCGAACACCGGGGAGCTGTTTTTT
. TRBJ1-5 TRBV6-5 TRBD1 CASSYGQGSDQPQHF TGTGCCAGCAGTTACGGACAGGGGTCAGATCAGCCCCAGCATTTT
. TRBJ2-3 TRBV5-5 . CASTSQGTDTQYF TGTGCCAGCACTTCTCAGGGAACAGATACGCAGTATTTT
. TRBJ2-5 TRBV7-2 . CASSTRRYQETQYF TGTGCCAGCAGCACCCGGCGGTACCAAGAGACCCAGTACTTC
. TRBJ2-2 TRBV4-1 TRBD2 CASSPATSGRNTGELFF TGCGCCAGCAGCCCTGCTACTAGCGGGAGAAACACCGGGGAGCTGTTTTTT
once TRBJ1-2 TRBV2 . CASGRGDYYGYTF TGTGCCAGCGGGAGGGGTGACTACTATGGCTACACCTTC
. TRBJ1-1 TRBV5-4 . CASSLGGGRVNTEAFF TGTGCCAGCAGCTTGGGGGGAGGACGAGTTAACACTGAAGCTTTCTTT
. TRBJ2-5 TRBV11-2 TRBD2 CASSFHPRTSGQETQYF TGTGCCAGCAGCTTTCACCCCAGGACTAGCGGGCAAGAGACCCAGTACTTC
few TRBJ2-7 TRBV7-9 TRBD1 CASSLAKGAPAEQYF TGTGCCAGCAGCTTAGCGAAGGGGGCTCCCGCCGAGCAGTACTTC
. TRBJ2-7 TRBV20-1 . CSAGDYEQYF TGCAGTGCCGGGGACTACGAGCAGTACTTC
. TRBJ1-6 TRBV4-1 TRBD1 CASSATGGGWNSPLHF TGCGCCAGCAGCGCTACAGGGGGAGGTTGGAATTCACCCCTCCACTTT
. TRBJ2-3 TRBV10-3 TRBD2 CAISGAAGETDTQYF TGTGCCATCAGTGGGGCAGCGGGGGAAACAGATACGCAGTATTTT
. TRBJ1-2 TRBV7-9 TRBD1 CASSFGQTGGGYTF TGTGCCAGCAGCTTTGGTCAGACAGGGGGTGGCTACACCTTC
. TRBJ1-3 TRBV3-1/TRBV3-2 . CASSPRGNQGSGNTIYF TGTGCCAGCAGCCCGCGGGGAAATCAAGGGTCTGGAAACACCATATATTTT
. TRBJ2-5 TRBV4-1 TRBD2 CASSQGLGLAGVEGETQYF TGCGCCAGCAGCCAAGGCTTAGGACTAGCGGGAGTCGAGGGAGAGACCCAGTACTTC
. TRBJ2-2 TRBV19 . CATRPRWVIGTGELFF TGTGCCACCCGACCTAGATGGGTGATCGGCACCGGGGAGCTGTTTTTT
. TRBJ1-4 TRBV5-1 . CASSLGLEEKLFF TGCGCCAGCAGCCTGGGACTTGAGGAAAAACTGTTTTTT
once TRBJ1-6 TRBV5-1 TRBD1 CASSPGQGDSPLHF TGCGCCAGCAGCCCGGGACAGGGTGATTCACCCCTCCACTTT
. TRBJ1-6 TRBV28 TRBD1 CASSPTGLGNSPLHF TGTGCCAGCAGTCCGACAGGGTTAGGTAATTCACCCCTCCACTTT